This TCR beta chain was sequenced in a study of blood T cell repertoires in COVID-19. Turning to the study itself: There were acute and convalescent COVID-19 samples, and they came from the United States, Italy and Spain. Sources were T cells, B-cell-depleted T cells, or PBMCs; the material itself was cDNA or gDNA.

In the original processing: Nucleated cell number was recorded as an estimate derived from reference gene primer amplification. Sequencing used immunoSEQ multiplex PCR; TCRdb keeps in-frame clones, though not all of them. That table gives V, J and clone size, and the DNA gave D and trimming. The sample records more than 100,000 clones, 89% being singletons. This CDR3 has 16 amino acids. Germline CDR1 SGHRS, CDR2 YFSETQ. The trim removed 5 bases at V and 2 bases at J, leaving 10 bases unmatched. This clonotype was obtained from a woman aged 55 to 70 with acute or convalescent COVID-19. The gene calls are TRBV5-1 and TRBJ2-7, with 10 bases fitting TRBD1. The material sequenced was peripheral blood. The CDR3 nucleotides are TGCGCCAGCAGTCGTACCGGGACAGGGGTTACCTACGAGCAGTACTTC. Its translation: CASSRTGTGVTYEQYF.